This is a list of T cell receptor beta chains from one sample in a study of cytomegalovirus exposure and HLA in healthy donors. Here immunoSEQ multiplex PCR was the method, and the copy in TCRdb shows in-frame clones only, minus some. The sample consists of fewer than 300,000 clones, around 86% of them appearing once. The sequenced material came from PBMCs. Source of these receptors: a man aged 35-49 years in good health and CMV-seropositive. The CDR3 runs from the conserved cysteine through the conserved F or W. A D gene is named only where the DNA matches it firmly. Clone size is shown for a subset of rows, as once, few, many or a class of expanded clone.

J gene | clone size | D gene | V gene | CDR3 protein | CDR3 DNA
TRBJ2-1 | NA | NA | TRBV28 | CASSLRQGRANEQFF | TGTGCCAGCAGTTTAAGGCAGGGGCGGGCAAATGAGCAGTTCTTC
TRBJ2-1 | NA | TRBD2 | TRBV29-1 | CSVSPSGRYNEQFF | TGCAGCGTCTCCCCTAGCGGGAGGTACAATGAGCAGTTCTTC
TRBJ2-1 | NA | TRBD2 | TRBV28 | CASTFYSGRYNEQFF | TGTGCCAGCACCTTCTATAGCGGGAGGTACAATGAGCAGTTCTTC
TRBJ2-1 | once | TRBD2 | TRBV2 | CATRLAGDYNEQFF | TGTGCCACAAGACTAGCGGGAGACTACAATGAGCAGTTCTTC
TRBJ2-7 | NA | TRBD1 | TRBV4-1 | CASSQVPGQGYEQYF | TGCGCCAGCAGCCAAGTACCGGGACAGGGCTACGAGCAGTACTTC
TRBJ1-2 | NA | TRBD1 | TRBV9 | CASSAGAGTGDYGYTF | TGTGCCAGCAGCGCCGGCGCCGGGACAGGGGACTATGGCTACACCTTC
TRBJ2-3 | NA | NA | TRBV5-6 | CASSFRGGDTQYF | TGTGCCAGCAGCTTTAGGGGGGGGGATACGCAGTATTTT
TRBJ2-7 | NA | NA | TRBV19 | CASSKTGAYEQYF | TGTGCCAGTAGTAAGACGGGAGCCTACGAGCAGTACTTC
TRBJ1-4 | NA | NA | TRBV18 | CASSPESVNEKLFF | TGTGCCAGCTCACCAGAATCGGTCAATGAAAAACTGTTTTTT
TRBJ2-2 | NA | TRBD1 | TRBV10-3 | CAINGQGAAGELFF | TGTGCCATCAATGGACAGGGTGCCGCCGGGGAGCTGTTTTTT
TRBJ2-1 | NA | TRBD2 | TRBV19 | CASSSRLANENEQFF | TGTGCCAGTAGTTCCCGACTAGCAAACGAGAATGAGCAGTTCTTC
TRBJ2-2 | NA | NA | TRBV28 | CASSTPKALTGELFF | TGTGCCAGCAGCACCCCCAAAGCACTCACCGGGGAGCTGTTTTTT
TRBJ2-7 | NA | NA | TRBV29-1 | CSVKGSYEQYF | TGCAGCGTCAAAGGGAGTTACGAGCAGTACTTC
TRBJ2-2 | NA | TRBD1 | TRBV7-3 | CASSLSRTGAGELFF | TGTGCCAGCAGCTTAAGTCGGACAGGAGCCGGGGAGCTGTTTTTT
TRBJ2-2 | NA | NA | TRBV27 | CASSLLDGFRTANTGELFF | TGTGCCAGCAGTTTATTAGACGGCTTCAGGACAGCTAACACCGGGGAGCTGTTTTTT
TRBJ1-1 | NA | NA | TRBV19 | CASSPPGSEAFF | TGTGCCAGTAGCCCCCCGGGGAGTGAAGCTTTCTTT
TRBJ2-1 | NA | TRBD1 | TRBV11-3 | CASSLGQGHNEQFF | TGTGCCAGCAGCTTAGGACAGGGCCACAATGAGCAGTTCTTC
TRBJ2-7 | NA | TRBD2 | TRBV2 | CASSEVAGGPGDEQYF | TGTGCCAGCAGTGAAGTAGCGGGAGGGCCCGGGGACGAGCAGTACTTC
TRBJ2-1 | NA | NA | TRBV7-8 | CASRSSSASSYNEQFF | TGTGCCAGCAGGTCGTCTAGCGCGAGCTCCTACAATGAGCAGTTCTTC
TRBJ2-2 | NA | TRBD2 | TRBV2 | CASRPGLNPGELFF | TGTGCCAGCCGACCGGGACTAAACCCCGGGGAGCTGTTTTTT
TRBJ2-7 | NA | TRBD1 | TRBV4-2 | CASSPGQGSYEQYF | TGTGCCAGCAGCCCCGGACAGGGATCCTACGAGCAGTACTTC
TRBJ1-2 | NA | NA | TRBV19 | CASSIGGPNYGYTF | TGTGCCAGTAGTATAGGGGGGCCTAACTATGGCTACACCTTC